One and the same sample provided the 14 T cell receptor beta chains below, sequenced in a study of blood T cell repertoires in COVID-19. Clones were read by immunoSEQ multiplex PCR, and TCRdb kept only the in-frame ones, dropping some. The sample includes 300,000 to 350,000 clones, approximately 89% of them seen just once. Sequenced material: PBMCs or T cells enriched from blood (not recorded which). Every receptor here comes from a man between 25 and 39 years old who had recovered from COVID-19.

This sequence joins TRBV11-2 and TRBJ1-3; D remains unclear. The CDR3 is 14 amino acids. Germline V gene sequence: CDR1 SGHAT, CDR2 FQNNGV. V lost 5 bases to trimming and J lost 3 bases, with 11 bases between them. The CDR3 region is CASSPTYYGNTIYF. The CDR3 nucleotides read TGTGCCAGCAGCCCTACTTACTATGGAAACACCATATATTTT.

In DNA, the CDR3 is TGTGCCAGCAGTGAGGATCCAGGCCCTAACTATGGCTACACCTTC. Protein product: CASSEDPGPNYGYTF. The genes are TRBV2 and TRBJ1-2; D remains ambiguous. The V end was cut by 3 bases, the J end by 0 bases, with 11 bases between. This CDR3 region has 15 residues. Germline V gene data show CDR1 as SNHLY and CDR2 as FYNNEI.

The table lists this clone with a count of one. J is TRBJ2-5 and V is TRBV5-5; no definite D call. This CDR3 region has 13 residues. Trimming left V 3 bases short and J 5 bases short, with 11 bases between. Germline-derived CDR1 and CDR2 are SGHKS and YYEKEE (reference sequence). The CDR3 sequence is CASSYTNGETQYF. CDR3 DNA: TGTGCCAGCAGCTACACCAACGGGGAGACCCAGTACTTC.

CDR3 in DNA: TGTGCCAGCAGCCAAGACGACAGGGTTGGAAATTCACCCCTCCACTTT. The encoded protein is CASSQDDRVGNSPLHF. The V and J genes are TRBV3-1 (or the pseudogene TRBV3-2) and TRBJ1-6; 7 bases are a match to TRBD1. Trimming cost V 0 bases and J 7 bases; bases outside gene matches: 6. CDR3 length equals 16 residues. Germline-derived CDR1 and CDR2 are LGHDT and YNNKEL (reference sequence).

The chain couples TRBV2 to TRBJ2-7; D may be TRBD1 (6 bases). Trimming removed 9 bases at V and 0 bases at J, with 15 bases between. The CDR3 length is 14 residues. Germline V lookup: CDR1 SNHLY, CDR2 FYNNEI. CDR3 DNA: TGTGCCAGTATTCAGGGGTTGAGCTCCTACGAGCAGTACTTC. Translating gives CASIQGLSSYEQYF.

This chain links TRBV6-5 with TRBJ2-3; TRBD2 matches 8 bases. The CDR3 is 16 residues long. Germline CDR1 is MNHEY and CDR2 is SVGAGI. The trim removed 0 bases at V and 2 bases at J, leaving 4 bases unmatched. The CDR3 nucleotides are TGTGCCAGCAGTTACTCGGGCGGGGGGCCCACAGATACGCAGTATTTT. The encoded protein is CASSYSGGGPTDTQYF.

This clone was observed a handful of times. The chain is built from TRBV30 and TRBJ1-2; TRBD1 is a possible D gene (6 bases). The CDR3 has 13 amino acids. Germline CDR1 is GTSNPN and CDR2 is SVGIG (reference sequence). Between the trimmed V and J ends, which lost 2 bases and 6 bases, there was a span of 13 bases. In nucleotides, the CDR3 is TGTGCCTGGAGTAGAAGCAGGGGAGATGGCTACACCTTC. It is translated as CAWSRSRGDGYTF.

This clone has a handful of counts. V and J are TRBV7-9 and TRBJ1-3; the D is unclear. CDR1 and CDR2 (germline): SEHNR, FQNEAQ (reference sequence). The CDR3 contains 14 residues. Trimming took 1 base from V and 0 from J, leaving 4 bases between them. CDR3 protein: CASSLGASGNTIYF. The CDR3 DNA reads TGTGCCAGCAGCTTAGGGGCCTCTGGAAACACCATATATTTT.

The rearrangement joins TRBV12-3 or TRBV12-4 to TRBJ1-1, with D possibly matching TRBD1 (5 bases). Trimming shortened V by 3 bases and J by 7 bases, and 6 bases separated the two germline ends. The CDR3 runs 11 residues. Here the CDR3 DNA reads TGTGCCAGCAGTTTTCAGGGTGAAGCTTTCTTT. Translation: CASSFQGEAFF.

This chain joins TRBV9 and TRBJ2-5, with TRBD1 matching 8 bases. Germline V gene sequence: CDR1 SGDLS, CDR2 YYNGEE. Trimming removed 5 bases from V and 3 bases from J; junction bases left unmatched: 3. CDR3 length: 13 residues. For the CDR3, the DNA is TGTGCCAGCAGTAAACAGGGGGAAGAGACCCAGTACTTC. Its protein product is CASSKQGEETQYF.

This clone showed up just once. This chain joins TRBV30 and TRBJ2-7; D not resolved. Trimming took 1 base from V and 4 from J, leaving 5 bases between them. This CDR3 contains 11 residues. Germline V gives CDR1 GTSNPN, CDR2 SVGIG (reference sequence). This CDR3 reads CAWSGSYEQYF. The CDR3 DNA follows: TGTGCCTGGAGTGGCAGTTACGAGCAGTACTTC. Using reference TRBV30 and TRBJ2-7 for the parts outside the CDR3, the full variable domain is SQTIHQWPATLVQPVGSPLSLECTVEGTSNPNLYWYRQAAGRGLQLLFYSVGIGQISSEVPQNLSASRPQDRQFILSSKKLLLSDSGFYLCAWSGSYEQYFGPGTRLTVT.

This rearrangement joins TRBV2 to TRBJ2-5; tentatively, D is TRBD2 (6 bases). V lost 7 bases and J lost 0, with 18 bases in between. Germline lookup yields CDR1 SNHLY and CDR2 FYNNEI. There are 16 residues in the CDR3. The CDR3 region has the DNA TGTGCCAGCACCCCCGGGGGAGGACAATACCAAGAGACCCAGTACTTC. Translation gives CASTPGGGQYQETQYF.

The CDR3 loop is CASSLGSRGGDTQYF. DNA of the CDR3: TGTGCCAGCAGCCTGGGGTCTAGGGGGGGAGATACGCAGTATTTT. The rearrangement links TRBV5-4 to TRBJ2-3; tentative D call: TRBD2 (7 bases). The CDR3 has 15 residues. V dropped 4 bases and J dropped 5 bases, with 17 bases sitting between them. Germline CDR1 reads SGHNT; CDR2 reads YYREEE (reference sequence).

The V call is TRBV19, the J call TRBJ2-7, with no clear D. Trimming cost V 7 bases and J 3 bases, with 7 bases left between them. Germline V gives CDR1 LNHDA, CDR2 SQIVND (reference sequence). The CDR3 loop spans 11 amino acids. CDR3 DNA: TGTGCCAGTATTCGGGTCTACGAGCAGTACTTC. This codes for CASIRVYEQYF.